What follows is one T cell receptor (beta chain) and its context. CDR1 MGHRA and CDR2 YSYEKL come from the germline V gene. V lost 0 bases to trimming and J lost 6 bases; unmatched junction nucleotides: 10. This CDR3 has 16 residues. These data belong to a study of technical replicates of blood from several donors. Some clones are missing from TCRdb's copy, which holds only in-frame ones; the method was immunoSEQ multiplex PCR. The sample shows about 93,000 clones, 95% of them seen only once. Sequencing was done on a sample of T cells isolated from PBMCs. The receptor's source is a human donor in good health. This chain joins TRBV4-1 and TRBJ1-2, with 7 bases that match TRBD1. The CDR3 sequence is CASSQDTRGRFDGYTF. The DNA for the CDR3 is TGCGCCAGCAGCCAAGATACTAGGGGGCGCTTTGATGGCTACACCTTC.